The 5 T cell receptor beta chains reported below all come from one sample, sequenced in a study of T-cell memory formation after mild COVID-19. Each CDR3 protein gets one entry after TCRdb re-called the 5' RACE reads with MiXCR. Of around 500,000 distinct CDR3 sequences listed, about 18% are singletons. Sequenced: PBMCs or a T cell subset sorted from them (not recorded which). Receptor source: an adult woman who had mild COVID-19 (a few samples of this study predate the infection). Cell type and time point are not known.

This chain joins TRBV7-8 and TRBJ2-7; 11 bases fit TRBD2. The CDR3 sequence is 16 residues long. Germline CDR1 and CDR2: SGHVS and FQNEAQ. J gave up 2 bases and V 5 bases, and 8 bases lay outside the gene matches. DNA for the CDR3: TGTGCCAGCAGCACCTGGACTAGCGGGCTAACCTACGAGCAGTACTTC. This encodes CASSTWTSGLTYEQYF.

The chain carries TRBV21-1 and TRBJ2-5; the table's D call, TRBD1, has no DNA check behind it. TRBV21-1 constitutes a pseudogene. This CDR3 comprises 15 residues. CDR3 nucleotide sequence: TGTGCCAGCAGCCCCCCGTCAAGCAGGCAAGAGACCCAGTACTTC. It translates to CASSPPSSRQETQYF.

The gene calls are TRBV11-2 and TRBJ2-3, with 9 bases matching TRBD2. Germline V lookup: CDR1 SGHAT, CDR2 FQNNGV. The CDR3 sequence is 17 residues long. With V trimmed by 5 bases and J by 6 bases, 15 bases remained unmatched. CDR3 in amino acids: CASSPGPAGGGADTQYF. The DNA of the CDR3 is TGTGCCAGCAGCCCTGGCCCAGCGGGAGGAGGGGCGGATACGCAGTATTTT.

In this sample, this clonotype turned up a few times. The junction departs from the called germline gene at one end, perhaps through a read error. The chain uses TRBV7-7 and TRBJ2-1; D is possibly TRBD1 (7 bases). Germline assignment: CDR1 SSHAT and CDR2 FNYEAQ (reference sequence). The CDR3 spans 16 residues. The CDR3 loop reads CASSLADTGAYNEQFF. The DNA of the CDR3 is TGTGCTAGCAGCTTAGCGGACACAGGGGCCTACAATGAGCAGTTCTTC.

This clonotype appeared a single time. The chain employs TRBV7-9 and TRBJ1-1, with D possibly being TRBD1 (5 bases). The ends were cut back, 2 bases at V and 6 bases at J, with 7 bases in the middle. Looked up from germline, CDR1 is SEHNR and CDR2 is FQNEAQ (reference sequence). The CDR3 extends over 12 amino acids. This CDR3 reads CASSLMGAEAFF. For the CDR3, the DNA is TGTGCCAGCAGCTTAATGGGGGCTGAAGCTTTCTTT. Full variable domain (rest looked up from reference TRBV7-9 and TRBJ1-1): DTGVSQNPRHKITKRGQNVTFRCDPISEHNRLYWYRQTLGQGPEFLTYFQNEAQLEKSRLLSDRFSAERPKGSFSTLEIQRTEQGDSAMYLCASSLMGAEAFFGQGTRLTVV.